Described below is a single T cell receptor beta chain sequence and its context. Antigen unknown. This CDR3 spans 16 amino acids. Germline assignment: CDR1 SGHVS and CDR2 FNYEAQ. Trimming cost V 1 base and J 0 bases, with 10 bases left between them. Several immunoSEQ plates received, in even portions, the genomic DNA of each subset. Authors' processing steps: Junction-only immunoSEQ sequences carried no quality scores, so filtering differed. Measured with immunoSEQ multiplex PCR; TCRdb has only the in-frame clones, and not every one. The V and J calls and clone size are taken from that table; D and trimming were inferred from the DNA. The data contain under 650,000 clones, 95% to 97% of them singletons. The data belong to a study of shared clonotypes between healthy human individuals. For the study at large: The plates for each donor numbered three CD4 naive, three CD4 memory, two CD8 naive and one CD8 memory. Findings and caveats of the study: Clonotypes shared by all four donors outscored non-shared clonotypes in generation probability.

The sequence was obtained from a woman aged 25 to 39 in good health. Material for sequencing was naive CD4+ T cells sorted from blood. Subset: CD45RA+ positively selected. The gene calls are TRBV7-6 and TRBJ2-1; D not certain. CDR3 in amino acids: CASSLEGRLSYNEQFF. The CDR3 region has the DNA TGTGCCAGCAGCTTAGAGGGTCGCCTCTCCTACAATGAGCAGTTCTTC. Together with reference TRBV7-6 and TRBJ2-1, the CDR3 gives the full variable domain: GAGVSQSPRYKVTKRGQDVALRCDPISGHVSLYWYRQALGQGPEFLTYFNYEAQQDKSGLPNDRFSAERPEGSISTLTIQRTEQRDSAMYRCASSLEGRLSYNEQFFGPGTRLTVL.